This TCR beta chain was observed in a study of blood T cell repertoires in COVID-19. About the research overall: From T cells, B-cell-depleted T cells, or PBMCs came the material, which was cDNA or gDNA.

Germline loops: CDR1 DFQATT, CDR2 SNEGSKA (reference sequence). The CDR3 length is 14 residues. The trim removed 3 bases at V and 4 bases at J, leaving 8 bases unmatched. Profiled with immunoSEQ multiplex PCR; TCRdb holds only in-frame clones, not every one. Of roughly 250,000 clones listed, approximately 80% are singletons. The sequence was collected from a woman between 55 and 75 years old with active or convalescent COVID-19. J is TRBJ1-1 and V is TRBV20-1; TRBD1 matches 7 bases. The sequenced material came from peripheral blood. The DNA of the CDR3 is TGCAGTGCTAGTGGAAGGGGGCAGGGCACTGAAGCTTTCTTT. Protein sequence: CSASGRGQGTEAFF.